This is a list of T cell receptor beta chains from one sample in a study of T cell responses to AZD1222 COVID-19 vaccine. The table came from immunoSEQ multiplex PCR; TCRdb's copy has only in-frame clones and leaves some out. The table lists 90,000 to 95,000 clones, 70% to 90% of them singletons. The source was peripheral blood, collected 28 days after the second AZD1222 dose. The receptors were gathered from an adult who received the AZD1222 COVID-19 vaccine. Each CDR3 is given with its conserved first and last residue. D genes are given only for firm matches. Clone size is not always given. Where it is, it says once, few, many or a class for expanded clones.

j_call clone_size d_call v_call cdr3_aa cdr3_nt
TRBJ1-1 - TRBD1 TRBV5-5 CASSLDRGRPHTEAFF TGTGCCAGCAGCTTGGACAGGGGGCGTCCGCACACTGAAGCTTTCTTT
TRBJ2-7 - TRBD1 TRBV6-2/TRBV6-3 CASSRQGNEQYF TGTGCCAGCAGTCGACAGGGTAACGAGCAGTACTTC
TRBJ2-2 - - TRBV6-5 CASSFTGGTGELFF TGTGCCAGCAGTTTCACTGGGGGCACCGGGGAGCTGTTTTTT
TRBJ2-3 - - TRBV4-1 CASRLAGASTDTQYF TGCGCCAGCAGACTAGCAGGAGCTAGCACAGATACGCAGTATTTT
TRBJ2-1 - TRBD2 TRBV30 CAWSGFGERDSYNEQFF TGTGCCTGGAGTGGATTCGGGGAGCGGGATTCATACAATGAGCAGTTCTTC
TRBJ2-6 - - TRBV30 CAWTSGANVLTF TGTGCCTGGACTTCTGGGGCCAACGTCCTGACTTTC
TRBJ2-1 - TRBD1 TRBV27 CASSLGAGGNEQFF TGTGCCAGCAGTTTAGGGGCAGGGGGTAATGAGCAGTTCTTC
TRBJ1-2 - - TRBV28 CASNTGNYGYTF TGTGCCAGCAACACAGGGAACTATGGCTACACCTTC
TRBJ1-5 few - TRBV7-2 CASSWQSYSNQPQHF TGTGCCAGCAGCTGGCAGTCCTATAGCAATCAGCCCCAGCATTTT
TRBJ1-6 - - TRBV2 CASSGSQGHNSPLHF TGTGCCAGCAGTGGCTCGCAGGGCCATAATTCACCCCTCCACTTT
TRBJ2-1 once TRBD2 TRBV19 CASSPRTSEYNEQFF TGTGCCAGTAGTCCGAGGACTAGCGAATACAATGAGCAGTTCTTC
TRBJ1-2 - TRBD1 TRBV19 CASSIGDRVHLRGYTF TGTGCCAGTAGTATTGGGGACAGGGTCCATCTTCGGGGCTACACCTTC
TRBJ2-5 - - TRBV24-1 CATSGRYGGGETQYF TGTGCCACCAGTGGACGGTACGGGGGCGGGGAGACCCAGTACTTC
TRBJ1-3 - - TRBV9 CASSVEGGNTIYF TGTGCCAGCAGCGTAGAAGGTGGTAACACCATATATTTT
TRBJ2-3 - TRBD2 TRBV6-2/TRBV6-3 CASSYGRATDTQYF TGTGCCAGCAGTTACGGGAGGGCCACAGATACGCAGTATTTT
TRBJ2-1 - - TRBV5-1 CASSPSTEFYIYNEQFF TGCGCCAGCTCGCCGTCGACAGAGTTCTATATCTACAATGAGCAGTTCTTC
TRBJ2-1 - - TRBV27 CASSSSGSSYNEQFF TGTGCCAGCAGTTCATCGGGTAGCTCCTACAATGAGCAGTTCTTC
TRBJ2-7 - - TRBV3-1/TRBV3-2 CASSQAGDGGVYEQYF TGTGCCAGCAGCCAAGCGGGGGACGGGGGCGTCTACGAGCAGTACTTC
TRBJ2-3 once TRBD1 TRBV5-1 CASSQNPGQVADTQYF TGCGCCAGCAGCCAAAACCCGGGACAGGTGGCAGATACGCAGTATTTT
TRBJ2-3 - - TRBV11-3 CASSFLTWGDTQYF TGTGCCAGCAGCTTTCTAACATGGGGGGATACGCAGTATTTT
TRBJ2-7 - - TRBV9 CASSVRDTSYEQYF TGTGCCAGCAGCGTTCGGGACACCTCTTACGAGCAGTACTTC
TRBJ1-1 - TRBD1 TRBV30 CAWSTTGGTSAFF TGTGCCTGGAGTACTACAGGGGGCACGTCAGCTTTCTTT
TRBJ2-1 - TRBD2 TRBV6-2/TRBV6-3 CASSYSGPLAGFDEQFF TGTGCCAGCAGTTACTCCGGTCCACTAGCGGGATTTGATGAGCAGTTCTTC
TRBJ2-7 - - TRBV23-1 CASSPGQGESPVYEQYF TGCGCCAGCAGTCCAGGGCAGGGTGAAAGTCCCGTCTACGAGCAGTACTTC
TRBJ2-5 - TRBD2 TRBV6-5 CASSPRGLQETQYF TGTGCCAGCAGCCCCCGGGGACTACAAGAGACCCAGTACTTC
TRBJ2-1 - - TRBV5-1 CASSNPDTYSYNEQFF TGCGCCAGCAGCAACCCGGACACCTACTCTTACAATGAGCAGTTCTTC